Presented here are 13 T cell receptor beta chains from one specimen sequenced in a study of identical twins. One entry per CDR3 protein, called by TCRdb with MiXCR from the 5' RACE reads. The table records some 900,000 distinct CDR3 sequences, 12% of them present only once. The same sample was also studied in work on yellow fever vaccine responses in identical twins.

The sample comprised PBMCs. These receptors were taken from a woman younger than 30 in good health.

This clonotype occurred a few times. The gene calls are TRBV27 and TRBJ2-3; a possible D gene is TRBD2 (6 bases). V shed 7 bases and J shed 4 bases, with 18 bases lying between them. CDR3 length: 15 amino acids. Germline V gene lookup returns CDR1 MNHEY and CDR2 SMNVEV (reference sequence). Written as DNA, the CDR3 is TGTGCCAGCAACCCCGGAGGGCCCGGGGCAGATACGCAGTATTTT. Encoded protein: CASNPGGPGADTQYF.

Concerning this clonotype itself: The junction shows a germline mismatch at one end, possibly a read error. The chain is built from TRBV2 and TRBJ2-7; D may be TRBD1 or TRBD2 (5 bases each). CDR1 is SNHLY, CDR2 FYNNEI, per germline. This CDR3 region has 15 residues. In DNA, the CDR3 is TGTGCCAGCTGTGATGTGGGGCTAGCTTCCTACGAGCAGTACTTC. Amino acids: CASCDVGLASYEQYF.

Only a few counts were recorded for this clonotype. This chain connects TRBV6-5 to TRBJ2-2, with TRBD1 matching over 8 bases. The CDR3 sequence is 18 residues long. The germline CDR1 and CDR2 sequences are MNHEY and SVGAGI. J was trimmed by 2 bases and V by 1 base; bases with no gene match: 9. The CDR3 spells CASSYLLRTGTNTGELFF. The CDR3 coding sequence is TGTGCCAGCAGTTACTTGCTTCGGACAGGGACCAACACCGGGGAGCTGTTTTTT.

CDR3 in amino acids: CASSLVGLATEAFF. The CDR3 nucleotides are TGTGCCAGCAGCTTAGTTGGCTTAGCGACTGAAGCTTTCTTT. The chain uses TRBV7-9 and TRBJ1-1; D unclear. The V end was cut by 1 base, the J end by 5 bases, with 11 bases between. Germline lookup yields CDR1 SEHNR and CDR2 FQNEAQ (reference sequence). The CDR3 totals 14 residues.

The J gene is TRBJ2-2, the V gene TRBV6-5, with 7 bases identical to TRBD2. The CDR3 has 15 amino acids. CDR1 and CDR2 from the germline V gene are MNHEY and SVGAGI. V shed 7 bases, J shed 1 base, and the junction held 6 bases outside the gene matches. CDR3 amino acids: CASNWLAENTGELFF. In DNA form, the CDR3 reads TGTGCCAGCAATTGGCTAGCGGAGAACACCGGGGAGCTGTTTTTT.

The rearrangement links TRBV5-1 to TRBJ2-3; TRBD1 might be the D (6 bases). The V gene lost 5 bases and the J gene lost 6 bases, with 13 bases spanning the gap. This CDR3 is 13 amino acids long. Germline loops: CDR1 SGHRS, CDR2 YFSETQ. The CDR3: CASRLTGPDTQYF. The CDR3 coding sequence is TGCGCCAGCAGACTGACAGGTCCCGATACGCAGTATTTT.

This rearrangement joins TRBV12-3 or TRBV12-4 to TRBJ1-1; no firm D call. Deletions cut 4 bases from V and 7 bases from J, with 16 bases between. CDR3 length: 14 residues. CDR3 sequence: CASSSTTGVGEAFF. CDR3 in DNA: TGTGCCAGCAGTTCCACTACGGGCGTCGGTGAAGCTTTCTTT.

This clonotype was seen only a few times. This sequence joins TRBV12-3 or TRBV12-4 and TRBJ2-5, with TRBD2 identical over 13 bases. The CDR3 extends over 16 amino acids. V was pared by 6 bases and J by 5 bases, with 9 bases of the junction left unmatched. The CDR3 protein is CASSSGTSGEGETQYF. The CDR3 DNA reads TGTGCCAGCAGCTCCGGGACTAGCGGGGAGGGGGAGACCCAGTACTTC.

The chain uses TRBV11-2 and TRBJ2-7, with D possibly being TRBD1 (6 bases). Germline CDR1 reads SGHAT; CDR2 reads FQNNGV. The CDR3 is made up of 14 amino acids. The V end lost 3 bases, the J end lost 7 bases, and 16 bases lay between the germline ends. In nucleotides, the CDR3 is TGTGCCAGCAGCTTGGACAGAGCTGCGATGGAGCAGTACTTC. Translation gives CASSLDRAAMEQYF.

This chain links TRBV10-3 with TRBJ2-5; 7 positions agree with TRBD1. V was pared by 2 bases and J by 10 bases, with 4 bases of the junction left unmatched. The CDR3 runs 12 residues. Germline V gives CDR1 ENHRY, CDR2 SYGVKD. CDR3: CAISEAQGDQYF. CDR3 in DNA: TGTGCCATCAGTGAGGCCCAGGGGGACCAGTACTTC.

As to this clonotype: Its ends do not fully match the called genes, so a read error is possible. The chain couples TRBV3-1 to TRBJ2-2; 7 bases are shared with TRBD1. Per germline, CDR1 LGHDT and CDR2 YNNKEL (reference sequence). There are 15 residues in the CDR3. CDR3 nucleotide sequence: TGTGCCTGCAGCTTAGGGGGCGCGGGCACCGGGGAGCTGTTTTTT. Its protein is CACSLGGAGTGELFF.

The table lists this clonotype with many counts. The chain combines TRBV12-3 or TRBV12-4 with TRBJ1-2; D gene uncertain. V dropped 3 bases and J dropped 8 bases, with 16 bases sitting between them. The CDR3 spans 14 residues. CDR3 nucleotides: TGTGCCAGCAGTTTGGCGGTAGGGATGGGCGGCTACACCTTC. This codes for CASSLAVGMGGYTF.

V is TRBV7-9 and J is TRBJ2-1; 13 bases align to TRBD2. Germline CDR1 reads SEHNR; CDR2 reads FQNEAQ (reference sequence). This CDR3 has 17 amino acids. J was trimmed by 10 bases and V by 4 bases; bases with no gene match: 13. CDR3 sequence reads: CASSSPTGTSGIWEQFF. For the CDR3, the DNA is TGTGCCAGCAGCTCTCCCACCGGGACTAGCGGGATTTGGGAGCAGTTCTTC. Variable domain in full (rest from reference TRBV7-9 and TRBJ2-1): DTGVSQNPRHKITKRGQNVTFRCDPISEHNRLYWYRQTLGQGPEFLTYFQNEAQLEKSRLLSDRFSAERPKGSFSTLEIQRTEQGDSAMYLCASSSPTGTSGIWEQFFGPGTRLTVL.